In this sample, the clone carrying this T cell receptor beta chain turned up once. The data belong to a study of blood T cells in healthy people across ages. The length of the CDR3 is 16 residues. The V end lost 0 bases, the J end lost 3 bases, and 14 bases lay between the germline ends. The V gene's germline CDR1 is LGHNT and CDR2 FRNRAP. It was with a sample-barcoded 5' primer and a J-beta primer mix that a second PCR of about 6 to 11 cycles was run. TCRdb re-called the 5' RACE reads with MiXCR, one entry per CDR3 protein. The sample lists 800,000 to 950,000 distinct CDR3 sequences, 25% to 30% occurring once. The data were also submitted as part of a second study, on T cells of mothers and their children.

The sequence came from a woman aged 40 to 50 in good health. The rearrangement uses TRBV12-5 and TRBJ1-2, with a weak D call TRBD1 (5 bases). The sequencing sample was made of blood. CDR3 nucleotides: TGTGCTAGTGGTTTGGTACTCGGGGGGACCCACTATGGCTACACCTTC. This encodes CASGLVLGGTHYGYTF.